This T cell receptor beta chain was sequenced during a study of T cell clusters in autoimmune cytopenias. Notes on the study in general: Healthy donors had 2.5 to 3.5-fold more exclusive TRB clusters than active autoimmune hepatitis patients.

TRB amplification used approximately 0.25 ug of peripheral blood genomic DNA. One tube held mixed TRB-A and TRB-B primer pools for touch-down PCR. TCRdb re-called the multiplex PCR reads and shows each CDR3 protein once, DNA omitted. The sample's table shows under 8,000 distinct CDR3 sequences. The CDR3 runs to 15 residues. Germline loops: CDR1 SGHTA, CDR2 FQGNSA. For this clonotype: Its cognate antigen is unknown.

These same data were also listed under a study on T cell repertoires in aging, cancer and after chemotherapy. In that study: Repeat sampling of healthy donors over several months to years showed clear clonal overlap. About 8.8 million TCR reads made up the full dataset.

The TCR was taken from a human donor in good health. The sequencing sample was made of peripheral blood. J is TRBJ1-1 and V is TRBV7-2; the D call from TCRdb, TRBD1, cannot be confirmed without DNA. Here the CDR3 reads CASSPMTGMNTEAFF.